This T cell receptor beta chain was found in a study of control samples from healthy donors and cancer patients. Repertoires were generated with immunoSEQ multiplex PCR, while TCRdb's copy carries only in-frame clones and drops some. Of roughly 150,000 clones in the sample, 80% to 95% are singletons; the top ten hold roughly 0.64%. The CDR3 covers 16 residues. The junction had 10 bases not matched to a gene; V was cut back by 4 bases and J by 2 bases. The germline gives CDR1 MDHEN, CDR2 SYDVKM. The sequencing input was blood. V is TRBV28 and J is TRBJ2-7, with 8 bases aligning to TRBD1. The receptor comes from a woman aged 30 to 39 in good health. The CDR3 coding sequence is TGTGCCAGCAGTTCTTCAGGGACAGGCGACACCTACGAGCAGTACTTC. It codes for CASSSSGTGDTYEQYF.